Presented here are 14 T cell receptor beta chains from one specimen sequenced in a study of beta chain features in type 1 diabetes. The study reverse transcribed the entire isolated RNA, so it sequenced expressed TCRB transcripts. The protocol was immunoSEQ multiplex PCR, while the TCRdb copy is restricted to in-frame clones and leaves out a portion. Of hundreds of thousands of clones in the sample, about 16% were seen once. The specimen was naive CD4+ T cells from blood. Receptors were obtained from a man aged 18 to 30 in good health.

This chain joins TRBV27 and TRBJ2-3; D unresolved. V dropped 6 bases and J dropped 5 bases, with 15 bases sitting between them. This CDR3 is built from 14 residues. Germline loops: CDR1 MNHEY, CDR2 SMNVEV (reference sequence). Here the CDR3 reads CASSFSRPGDTQYF. CDR3 DNA sequence: TGTGCCAGCAGCTTTTCCCGACCGGGAGATACGCAGTATTTT.

This clone occurred many times. The chain employs TRBV10-3 and TRBJ1-2, with D tentatively TRBD1 (5 bases). The CDR3 totals 12 residues. Germline-derived CDR1 and CDR2 are ENHRY and SYGVKD. V dropped 6 bases and J dropped 6 bases, with 11 bases sitting between them. In DNA form, the CDR3 reads TGTGCCATCAGAGTAAGGGGCGATGGCTACACCTTC. This gives the protein CAIRVRGDGYTF.

This rearrangement joins TRBV14 to TRBJ1-1, with 12 bases fitting TRBD1. The trim removed 7 bases at V and 6 bases at J, leaving 15 bases unmatched. This CDR3 has 17 residues. Germline V gene lookup returns CDR1 SGHDN and CDR2 FVKESK. Here the CDR3 reads CASTAFTMGTGGPEAFF. The CDR3 nucleotides are TGTGCCAGCACCGCATTTACCATGGGGACAGGGGGCCCTGAAGCTTTCTTT. Drawing the rest from reference TRBV14 and TRBJ1-1, the complete variable domain is EAGVTQFPSHSVIEKGQTVTLRCDPISGHDNLYWYRRVMGKEIKFLLHFVKESKQDESGMPNNRFLAERTGGTYSTLKVQPAELEDSGVYFCASTAFTMGTGGPEAFFGQGTRLTVV.

This chain joins TRBV11-2 and TRBJ2-6, with D hard to call. Trimming left V 1 base short and J 0 bases short, with 13 bases between. The germline V gene has CDR1 SGHAT and CDR2 FQNNGV. The CDR3 contains 18 residues. This chain's CDR3 is CASSLVGTQISGANVLTF. CDR3 coding DNA: TGTGCCAGCAGCTTAGTAGGCACACAGATCTCTGGGGCCAACGTCCTGACTTTC.

This clone was detected a few times. V usage is TRBV5-4 and J usage is TRBJ1-2; a weak D match, TRBD1 (6 bases). The CDR3 spans 14 residues. Per the germline V gene, CDR1 is SGHNT and CDR2 is YYREEE (reference sequence). The ends were cut back, 4 bases at V and 4 bases at J, with 14 bases in the middle. The CDR3 nucleotides are TGTGCCAGCAGCCTACGACAGGCCGGCTATGGCTACACCTTC. Protein sequence: CASSLRQAGYGYTF. Full variable domain (missing parts from reference TRBV5-4 and TRBJ1-2): ETGVTQSPTHLIKTRGQQVTLRCSSQSGHNTVSWYQQALGQGPQFIFQYYREEENGRGNFPPRFSGLQFPNYSSELNVNALELDDSALYLCASSLRQAGYGYTFGSGTRLTVV.

On this clone: Distinct nucleotide sequences in the sample also encode this CDR3. This chain links TRBV7-2 with TRBJ2-3; D uncertain. The ends were cut back, 5 bases at V and 5 bases at J, with 8 bases in the middle. Germline V gives CDR1 SGHTA, CDR2 FQGNSA. The CDR3 sequence is 12 residues long. The CDR3 reads CASSLSIDTQYF. CDR3 in DNA: TGTGCCAGCAGCCTATCAATAGATACGCAGTATTTT.

The chain uses TRBV7-2 and TRBJ1-5; D gene ambiguous. This CDR3 spans 13 amino acids. V lost 3 bases and J lost 6, with 9 bases in between. In germline, CDR1 is SGHTA, CDR2 FQGNSA. DNA for the CDR3: TGTGCCAGCAGCTTGGCATTCGCTCAGCCCCAGCATTTT. Translating gives CASSLAFAQPQHF.

This clone was counted a single time. V is TRBV28 and J is TRBJ1-2, with D hard to call. The germline gives CDR1 MDHEN, CDR2 SYDVKM. Between the trimmed V and J ends, which lost 7 bases and 3 bases, there was a span of 15 bases. CDR3 length equals 14 residues. CDR3 in amino acids: CASTLGRVYYGYTF. DNA of the CDR3: TGTGCCAGCACTCTTGGACGGGTATACTATGGCTACACCTTC.

V and J are TRBV4-3 and TRBJ1-2; TRBD1 might be the D (5 bases). Per the germline V gene, CDR1 is LGHNA and CDR2 is YSLEER. V was trimmed by 0 bases and J by 9 bases, leaving 11 bases between them. CDR3 length: 13 residues. CDR3 sequence reads: CASSQDWQGSYTF. CDR3 nucleotide sequence: TGCGCCAGCAGCCAAGATTGGCAGGGTAGCTACACCTTC.

The chain uses TRBV6-1 and TRBJ2-5; D perhaps matches TRBD2 (6 bases). CDR1 and CDR2 from the germline V gene are MNHNS and SASEGT. Trimming cost V 5 bases and J 9 bases, with 16 bases left between them. CDR3 length: 13 amino acids. The CDR3 here is CASSLSGLVAQYF. CDR3 bases: TGTGCCAGCAGTCTTAGCGGTTTGGTGGCCCAGTACTTC.

The V gene is TRBV9, the J gene TRBJ2-1; 12 bases agree with TRBD1. CDR1 and CDR2 (germline): SGDLS, YYNGEE. This CDR3 is 15 amino acids long. V shed 1 base and J 9 bases; nucleotides not matched to a gene: 5. The CDR3 region is CASSVSGTGGFEQFF. As DNA, the CDR3 is TGTGCCAGCAGCGTATCGGGGACAGGGGGCTTTGAGCAGTTCTTC.

This clone was seen ten or more times. The chain recombines TRBV28 with TRBJ2-1; no clear D gene. The V end lost 4 bases, the J end lost 4 bases, and 8 bases lay between the germline ends. Germline-derived CDR1 and CDR2 are MDHEN and SYDVKM. The CDR3 has 13 residues. Here the CDR3 reads CASSSLWYNEQFF. Written as DNA, the CDR3 is TGTGCCAGCAGTTCTCTCTGGTACAATGAGCAGTTCTTC.

Remarks on this clone: Other DNA sequences in this specimen translate into the identical CDR3. The CDR3, as DNA: TGCGCCAGCAGCTGGGGGACAGATACGCAGTATTTT. Protein: CASSWGTDTQYF. V is TRBV5-1 and J is TRBJ2-3, with D perhaps given as TRBD1 or TRBD2 (5 bases each). Trimming stripped 3 bases from V and 3 bases from J, with 5 bases between. This CDR3 region has 12 residues. The germline gives CDR1 SGHRS, CDR2 YFSETQ.

The V gene is TRBV5-4, the J gene TRBJ1-4, with TRBD1 matching over 10 bases. After removal of 3 bases from V and 7 bases from J, the junction contained 6 bases not matched to a gene. This CDR3 is 15 amino acids long. Germline CDR1 is SGHNT and CDR2 is YYREEE (reference sequence). CDR3 sequence reads: CASSSSGTGVEKLFF. The CDR3 DNA sequence: TGTGCCAGCAGCTCGTCCGGGACAGGGGTTGAAAAACTGTTTTTT.